This is a list of T cell receptor beta chains from one sample in a study of cytomegalovirus exposure and HLA in healthy donors. The table came from immunoSEQ multiplex PCR; TCRdb's copy has only in-frame clones and leaves some out. Of some 160,000 clones in the sample, around 84% are singletons; the top ten hold more than 2%. What was sequenced was PBMCs. The receptors stem from a boy younger than 10 in good health and CMV-seronegative. CDR3s include the opening cysteine and the closing phenylalanine or tryptophan. D genes are given only for firm matches. For some rows the clone size is stated as once, few or many, or as a class when expanded; others skip it.

v_gene: TRBV30
abundance: .
j_gene: TRBJ1-1
d_gene: .
len: 13
CDR3aa: CAWDAVAGTEAFF
CDR3nt: TGTGCCTGGGATGCTGTGGCTGGCACTGAAGCTTTCTTT

v_gene: TRBV7-8
abundance: .
j_gene: TRBJ2-7
d_gene: TRBD1
len: 16
CDR3aa: CASSNPPGQGSYEQYF
CDR3nt: TGTGCCAGCAGCAACCCGCCGGGACAGGGGTCCTACGAGCAGTACTTC

v_gene: TRBV11-2
abundance: .
j_gene: TRBJ2-5
d_gene: TRBD2
len: 14
CDR3aa: CASSLSGKWETQYF
CDR3nt: TGTGCCAGCAGCCTAAGCGGGAAATGGGAGACCCAGTACTTC

v_gene: TRBV25-1
abundance: .
j_gene: TRBJ2-1
d_gene: .
len: 18
CDR3aa: CASKDGGSGWSSYNEQFF
CDR3nt: TGTGCCAGCAAGGATGGAGGGTCGGGTTGGAGTTCCTACAATGAGCAGTTCTTC

v_gene: TRBV28
abundance: .
j_gene: TRBJ2-2
d_gene: .
len: 18
CDR3aa: CASSSTSYRVTNTGELFF
CDR3nt: TGTGCCAGCAGTTCAACGTCCTATAGAGTGACGAACACCGGGGAGCTGTTTTTT

v_gene: TRBV4-3
abundance: .
j_gene: TRBJ2-7
d_gene: TRBD2
len: 17
CDR3aa: CASSQRELAGTTYEQYF
CDR3nt: TGCGCCAGCAGCCAGCGAGAACTAGCGGGGACCACTTACGAGCAGTACTTC

v_gene: TRBV7-9
abundance: .
j_gene: TRBJ2-7
d_gene: TRBD1
len: 14
CDR3aa: CASSPTGDPYEQYF
CDR3nt: TGTGCCAGCAGCCCCACAGGGGACCCATACGAGCAGTACTTC

v_gene: TRBV2
abundance: .
j_gene: TRBJ2-1
d_gene: .
len: 15
CDR3aa: CASSGSGGDGNEQFF
CDR3nt: TGTGCCAGCAGTGGAAGTGGCGGGGACGGAAATGAGCAGTTCTTC

v_gene: TRBV11-2
abundance: once
j_gene: TRBJ1-1
d_gene: .
len: 14
CDR3aa: CASSDYRANTEAFF
CDR3nt: TGTGCCAGCAGCGACTACCGGGCGAACACTGAAGCTTTCTTT

v_gene: TRBV6-5
abundance: .
j_gene: TRBJ2-5
d_gene: .
len: 14
CDR3aa: CASSYSSRQETQYF
CDR3nt: TGTGCCAGCAGTTACTCGTCTAGACAAGAGACCCAGTACTTC

v_gene: TRBV6-5
abundance: .
j_gene: TRBJ1-2
d_gene: TRBD1
len: 14
CDR3aa: CASRPGQGSYGYTF
CDR3nt: TGTGCCAGCCGACCGGGACAGGGGTCGTATGGCTACACCTTC

v_gene: TRBV5-1
abundance: few
j_gene: TRBJ1-1
d_gene: .
len: 13
CDR3aa: CASSQDWNTEAFF
CDR3nt: TGCGCCAGCAGCCAAGACTGGAACACTGAAGCTTTCTTT

v_gene: TRBV29-1
abundance: .
j_gene: TRBJ1-2
d_gene: TRBD1
len: 11
CDR3aa: CSVQGAEGYTF
CDR3nt: TGCAGCGTTCAGGGGGCGGAAGGCTACACCTTC

v_gene: TRBV4-1
abundance: .
j_gene: TRBJ1-5
d_gene: .
len: 14
CDR3aa: CASGGDSGNQPQHF
CDR3nt: TGCGCCAGCGGAGGGGATTCGGGCAATCAGCCCCAGCATTTT

v_gene: TRBV5-1
abundance: .
j_gene: TRBJ2-3
d_gene: TRBD1
len: 18
CDR3aa: CASSRTGGEPTDTDTQYF
CDR3nt: TGCGCCAGCAGCAGGACAGGGGGGGAGCCCACAGACACAGATACGCAGTATTTT

v_gene: TRBV4-3
abundance: .
j_gene: TRBJ1-3
d_gene: TRBD1
len: 16
CDR3aa: CASSQDGRGSGNTIYF
CDR3nt: TGCGCCAGCAGCCAAGATGGCAGGGGGTCTGGAAACACCATATATTTT

v_gene: TRBV2
abundance: .
j_gene: TRBJ2-7
d_gene: TRBD1
len: 13
CDR3aa: CATVYKGAREQYF
CDR3nt: TGTGCCACCGTTTATAAGGGGGCGCGTGAGCAGTACTTC

v_gene: TRBV5-8
abundance: .
j_gene: TRBJ2-5
d_gene: .
len: 13
CDR3aa: CASSSRGQETQYF
CDR3nt: TGTGCCAGCAGCTCTAGGGGGCAAGAGACCCAGTACTTC

v_gene: TRBV28
abundance: .
j_gene: TRBJ1-5
d_gene: .
len: 14
CDR3aa: CASSWMRSNQPQHF
CDR3nt: TGTGCCAGCAGCTGGATGAGGTCCAATCAGCCCCAGCATTTT

v_gene: TRBV2
abundance: .
j_gene: TRBJ1-1
d_gene: .
len: 12
CDR3aa: CASSESVGEAFF
CDR3nt: TGTGCCAGCAGTGAATCGGTGGGCGAAGCTTTCTTT

v_gene: TRBV7-9
abundance: .
j_gene: TRBJ2-2
d_gene: TRBD2
len: 16
CDR3aa: CSSSPPGTRHTGELFF
CDR3nt: TGTTCCAGCAGCCCCCCCGGGACTAGGCACACCGGGGAGCTGTTTTTT

v_gene: TRBV5-1
abundance: .
j_gene: TRBJ1-1
d_gene: .
len: 13
CDR3aa: CASSVGGGTEAFF
CDR3nt: TGCGCCAGCAGCGTGGGGGGAGGGACTGAAGCTTTCTTT

v_gene: TRBV5-6
abundance: .
j_gene: TRBJ1-2
d_gene: TRBD1
len: 14
CDR3aa: CASRTKGQRRGYTF
CDR3nt: TGTGCCAGCAGAACCAAGGGACAGAGGAGAGGCTACACCTTC

v_gene: TRBV2
abundance: .
j_gene: TRBJ2-7
d_gene: .
len: 14
CDR3aa: CASSPGTWSSEQYF
CDR3nt: TGTGCCAGCAGCCCCGGGACTTGGAGTTCGGAGCAGTACTTC

v_gene: TRBV6-6
abundance: .
j_gene: TRBJ1-4
d_gene: TRBD1
len: 16
CDR3aa: CASSLRTGGLNEKLFF
CDR3nt: TGTGCCAGCAGTTTACGAACAGGGGGCTTAAATGAAAAACTGTTTTTT